This T cell receptor (beta chain) was found in a study of CD8 T cells in cerebrospinal fluid in Alzheimer's disease. Study overall: Two single-cell methods, plate-based nested PCR and droplet-based sequencing, assessed CSF clonal expansion.

Considering frequency, this clonotype is medium-sized. Droplet-based sequencing used CSF cells sorted as live with a live/dead marker. TCRdb re-called the 10x single-cell sequencing reads and gives one entry per CDR3 protein, without DNA. Its listing shows 1,500 to 2,000 distinct CDR3 sequences. The sequencing input was cerebrospinal fluid. The source is a human donor in good health.

This CDR3 reads CASSWTPEVLVAGELFF. The chain employs TRBV5-1 and TRBJ2-2; TCRdb gives TRBD1 as the D gene, but with no DNA this cannot be confirmed. The CDR3 consists of 17 residues. The germline V gene encodes CDR1 SGHRS and CDR2 YFSETQ.